The 30 T cell receptor beta chains below come from one sample, sequenced in a study of T cells in Graves' hyperthyroidism and ophthalmopathy. TCR beta CDR3 regions were amplified from RNA transcripts. In the first-round RT-PCR of the TCR CDR3, the HTBI primer set was used. TCRdb reanalysed the multiplex PCR reads using MiXCR and keeps one entry per CDR3 protein. The sample lists approximately 420,000 distinct CDR3 sequences; more than 12% were seen once. The specimen was blood. The receptors derive from a woman aged 25 to 45 with Graves' hyperthyroidism.

About this clonotype: A much larger clone lies one base from this, so it may be a read error. The V call is TRBV28, the J call TRBJ2-3; D is undetermined. Trimming took 8 bases from V and 8 from J, leaving 14 bases between them. This CDR3 has 12 amino acids. Per germline, CDR1 MDHEN and CDR2 SYDVKM. The CDR3 loop reads CASHALSGTQYF. CDR3 sequence (DNA): TGTGCCAGCCACGCCCTTTCGGGTACGCAGTATTTT. The whole variable domain, filled in from reference TRBV28 and TRBJ2-3, reads DVKVTQSSRYLVKRTGEKVFLECVQDMDHENMFWYRQDPGLGLRLIYFSYDVKMKEKGDIPEGYSVSREKKERFSLILESASTNQTSMYLCASHALSGTQYFGPGTRLTVL.

The chain carries TRBV5-4 and TRBJ1-2; 8 positions match TRBD1. V dropped 0 bases and J dropped 5; count of bases not matched to a gene: 3. CDR1 is SGHNT, CDR2 YYREEE, per germline (reference sequence). This CDR3 has 14 residues. Written as DNA, the CDR3 is TGTGCCAGCAGCTTGGGGACAGGGATGTATGGCTACACCTTC. Its protein is CASSLGTGMYGYTF.

This clonotype was observed at least ten times. The chain combines TRBV28 with TRBJ2-1; TRBD2 might be the D (5 bases). The germline V gene encodes CDR1 MDHEN and CDR2 SYDVKM. The CDR3 covers 15 residues. Trimming left V 2 bases short and J 1 base short, with 9 bases between. CDR3 coding DNA: TGTGCCAGCAGTTTAGAGGGTCCTTCCTACAATGAGCAGTTCTTC. Translated, it gives CASSLEGPSYNEQFF.

This clonotype has more than one count but fewer than ten. This sequence joins TRBV28 and TRBJ1-1, with D tentatively TRBD1 (6 bases). The V and J ends lost 2 bases and 0 bases respectively, with 10 bases between them. Germline V gene data show CDR1 as MDHEN and CDR2 as SYDVKM. There are 15 residues in the CDR3. The DNA for the CDR3 is TGTGCCAGCAGTTTAAGGGGGAGATTGAACACTGAAGCTTTCTTT. Its protein is CASSLRGRLNTEAFF.

This clonotype was detected many times. The CDR3 DNA is TGTGCCAGCTCACCGCCTGCAGGGGGAGAGACCCAGTACTTC. Translated: CASSPPAGGETQYF. The V gene is TRBV18, the J gene TRBJ2-5, with 7 nucleotides matching TRBD1. From germline, CDR1 is KGHSH and CDR2 LQKENI. V shed 3 bases and J 4 bases; nucleotides not matched to a gene: 5. The CDR3 runs to 14 residues.

The rearrangement links TRBV2 to TRBJ2-4, with a possible D match to TRBD2 (6 bases). V lost 10 bases and J 0 bases, leaving 13 bases between the germline ends. Germline V gene sequence: CDR1 SNHLY, CDR2 FYNNEI. The CDR3 is 14 residues long. In nucleotides, the CDR3 is TGTGCCACCAAAAAGGGACTAGCCAAAAACATTCAGTACTTC. As protein: CATKKGLAKNIQYF.

This clonotype was found a few times. CDR3 in DNA: TGTGCCAGCAGCTTAGAGGTTAGCAATCAGCCCCAGCATTTT. It is translated as CASSLEVSNQPQHF. This rearrangement joins TRBV7-9 to TRBJ1-5; D is uncertain. Germline assignment: CDR1 SEHNR and CDR2 FQNEAQ (reference sequence). The V and J ends lost 1 base and 0 bases respectively, with 4 bases between them. The CDR3 consists of 14 residues.

This clonotype came up many times. The chain combines TRBV28 with TRBJ2-1; 10 bases align to TRBD2. The CDR3 runs to 15 residues. Germline assignment: CDR1 MDHEN and CDR2 SYDVKM. V shed 2 bases and J 7 bases; nucleotides not matched to a gene: 5. The CDR3 DNA is TGTGCCAGCAGTTTAGAGCTAGCGGGAGTAAATGAGCAGTTCTTC. Encoded protein: CASSLELAGVNEQFF.

The chain is built from TRBV28 and TRBJ1-2; D gene ambiguous. In germline, CDR1 is MDHEN, CDR2 SYDVKM. V dropped 3 bases and J dropped 3 bases, with 5 bases sitting between them. The CDR3 totals 12 residues. This chain's CDR3 is CASSFNDYGYTF. DNA of the CDR3: TGTGCCAGCAGTTTCAACGACTATGGCTACACCTTC.

This clonotype occurred many times. The chain couples TRBV12-3 or TRBV12-4 to TRBJ2-1; perhaps TRBD1 as D (6 bases). CDR3 length equals 13 residues. V gave up 6 bases and J gave up 3 bases, with 9 bases separating them. The CDR3 DNA follows: TGTGCCAGCAGGAACAGGGACTACAATGAGCAGTTCTTC. Its translation: CASRNRDYNEQFF.

This chain links TRBV10-1 with TRBJ2-7, with 12 bases that match TRBD1. The ends lost 6 bases at V and 4 bases at J; junction bases unmatched: 7. Germline CDR1 and CDR2: WNHNN and SYGVQD (reference sequence). CDR3 length equals 15 residues. This CDR3 is CASRAGTGGVYEQYF. DNA of the CDR3: TGCGCCAGCAGGGCCGGGACAGGGGGCGTGTACGAGCAGTACTTC.

This clonotype was seen many times. The J gene is TRBJ1-5, the V gene TRBV2; TRBD1 might be the D (5 bases). V lost 6 bases and J 3 bases, leaving 12 bases between the germline ends. Germline CDR1 is SNHLY and CDR2 is FYNNEI. This CDR3 comprises 14 residues. The CDR3 reads CASRTARDNQPQHF. DNA for the CDR3: TGTGCCAGCAGAACCGCCAGGGACAATCAGCCCCAGCATTTT.

The table lists this clonotype with many counts. The chain couples TRBV12-3 or TRBV12-4 to TRBJ2-3; 8 nucleotides line up with TRBD1. V shed 3 bases and J 0 bases; nucleotides not matched to a gene: 5. The length of the CDR3 is 16 residues. The CDR3 here is CASSLLTGASTDTQYF. Written as DNA, the CDR3 is TGTGCCAGCAGTTTGCTGACAGGGGCTAGCACAGATACGCAGTATTTT.

J is TRBJ1-5 and V is TRBV19; D is unclear. The V and J ends lost 5 bases and 8 bases respectively, with 10 bases between them. Germline lookup yields CDR1 LNHDA and CDR2 SQIVND (reference sequence). This CDR3 spans 12 amino acids. The CDR3 DNA follows: TGTGCCAGTAGTTTATGGCCTGAGCCCCAGCATTTT. Translation: CASSLWPEPQHF. Full variable domain (missing parts from reference TRBV19 and TRBJ1-5): DGGITQSPKYLFRKEGQNVTLSCEQNLNHDAMYWYRQDPGQGLRLIYYSQIVNDFQKGDIAEGYSVSREKKESFPLTVTSAQKNPTAFYLCASSLWPEPQHFGDGTRLSIL.

V usage is TRBV20-1 and J usage is TRBJ1-5; tentative D call: TRBD1 (5 bases). With 2 bases removed from V and 3 bases from J, the gap between germline ends came to 14 bases. The CDR3 covers 15 residues. In germline, CDR1 is DFQATT, CDR2 SNEGSKA (reference sequence). CDR3 sequence (DNA): TGCAGTGCTAGAAGTCCAGGGAGGGCCAATCAGCCCCAGCATTTT. This gives the protein CSARSPGRANQPQHF.

This chain uses TRBV5-1 with TRBJ2-3; 10 nucleotides align to TRBD2. This CDR3 is built from 17 residues. Germline V gene sequence: CDR1 SGHRS, CDR2 YFSETQ. Germline trimming cut 4 bases from V and 1 base from J; bases unmatched to any gene: 9. The CDR3 DNA follows: TGCGCCAGCAGCCCGGTGGCTAGCGGGAGCGGCACAGATACGCAGTATTTT. Amino acids: CASSPVASGSGTDTQYF. Full variable domain (rest looked up from reference TRBV5-1 and TRBJ2-3): KAGVTQTPRYLIKTRGQQVTLSCSPISGHRSVSWYQQTPGQGLQFLFEYFSETQRNKGNFPGRFSGRQFSNSRSEMNVSTLELGDSALYLCASSPVASGSGTDTQYFGPGTRLTVL.

This clonotype was seen at least ten times. The chain combines TRBV20-1 with TRBJ2-1; TRBD1 agrees at 10 bases. Looked up from germline, CDR1 is DFQATT and CDR2 is SNEGSKA (reference sequence). The CDR3 loop spans 14 amino acids. With 4 bases clipped from V and 7 bases from J, the junction kept 7 bases outside the gene matches. The CDR3 here is CSAKDRGLGNEQFF. In DNA form, the CDR3 reads TGCAGTGCTAAAGACAGGGGGCTGGGTAATGAGCAGTTCTTC.

This clonotype was observed many times. The V and J genes are TRBV3-1 and TRBJ2-1, with 11 bases lining up with TRBD2. Germline values: CDR1 LGHDT, CDR2 YNNKEL (reference sequence). J was trimmed by 5 bases and V by 4 bases; bases with no gene match: 10. The CDR3 is made up of 17 amino acids. The CDR3 loop is CASSLRVRGLADNEQFF. For the CDR3, the DNA is TGTGCCAGCAGCCTACGGGTCCGGGGACTAGCGGACAATGAGCAGTTCTTC.

In regard to this clonotype: This clone may be a read error of a much larger clone one base away. V gene TRBV20-1 combines with J gene TRBJ2-1, with D unresolved. The germline CDR1 and CDR2 sequences are DFQATT and SNEGSKA (reference sequence). The CDR3 extends over 12 amino acids. The CDR3 region has the DNA TGCAGAGCTCTCCTGTCTAGGAATGAGCAGTTCTTC. This translates into CRALLSRNEQFF.

There are many counts of this clonotype. The chain has TRBV3-1 and TRBJ2-7, with 8 bases identical to TRBD2. Germline lookup yields CDR1 LGHDT and CDR2 YNNKEL (reference sequence). The CDR3 sequence is 15 residues long. After removal of 1 base from V and 3 bases from J, the junction contained 5 bases not matched to a gene. DNA of the CDR3: TGTGCCAGCAGCCAAGTCCCCAGCGGGAGCTACGAGCAGTACTTC. Encoded protein: CASSQVPSGSYEQYF.

This clonotype occurred many times. The chain combines TRBV5-6 with TRBJ2-1, with D tentatively TRBD2 (6 bases). This CDR3 is built from 16 residues. Germline V gives CDR1 SGHDT, CDR2 YYEEEE. Trimming removed 4 bases at V and 0 bases at J, with 14 bases between. CDR3 in amino acids: CASSPFFGSSYNEQFF. The CDR3 nucleotides read TGTGCCAGCAGCCCCTTTTTCGGGAGCTCCTACAATGAGCAGTTCTTC.

The chain uses TRBV28 and TRBJ2-5; D possibly corresponds to TRBD2 (7 bases). The CDR3 totals 15 residues. Trimming took 4 bases from V and 4 from J, leaving 16 bases between them. CDR1 and CDR2 (germline): MDHEN, SYDVKM. The CDR3: CASSWGGGRPETQYF. CDR3 sequence (DNA): TGTGCCAGCAGTTGGGGAGGGGGTCGTCCAGAGACCCAGTACTTC.

This clonotype appeared many times. This chain uses TRBV27 with TRBJ2-1; D unresolved. V was clipped by 2 bases and J by 8 bases, with 19 bases between them. This CDR3 spans 16 amino acids. Germline V gene sequence: CDR1 MNHEY, CDR2 SMNVEV (reference sequence). The DNA of the CDR3 is TGTGCCAGCAGTTTAGGGAATACCTACCCTGAGGATGAGCAGTTCTTC. Amino acid sequence: CASSLGNTYPEDEQFF.

The chain carries TRBV7-2 and TRBJ2-7, with 8 nucleotides matching TRBD2. V gave up 5 bases and J gave up 3 bases; unmatched junction bases: 9. Germline CDR1 SGHTA, CDR2 FQGNSA. The CDR3 runs to 15 residues. CDR3 sequence reads: CASSRLGRDGYEQYF. The CDR3 DNA reads as TGTGCCAGCAGCCGCCTCGGGAGGGATGGCTACGAGCAGTACTTC.

This clonotype was observed a handful of times. The chain carries TRBV10-3 and TRBJ1-1, with a weak D call TRBD1 (5 bases). This CDR3 has 15 residues. V lost 1 base to trimming and J lost 0 bases, with 9 bases between them. From germline, CDR1 is ENHRY and CDR2 SYGVKD. This CDR3 reads CAISEYGGMNTEAFF. CDR3 bases: TGTGCCATCAGTGAGTATGGGGGTATGAACACTGAAGCTTTCTTT.

This clonotype has ten or more counts. This chain joins TRBV11-2 and TRBJ2-1; 8 nucleotides agree with TRBD2. This CDR3 has 15 amino acids. Germline values: CDR1 SGHAT, CDR2 FQNNGV. V lost 5 bases, J lost 7 bases, and 10 bases stayed unmatched. This CDR3 reads CASSPGLAAWNEQFF. As DNA, the CDR3 is TGTGCCAGCAGCCCCGGACTAGCCGCGTGGAATGAGCAGTTCTTC.

Comment on this clonotype: Because the CDR3 is missing its conserved closing phenylalanine or tryptophan, this is likely a read error. V usage is TRBV5-1 and J usage is TRBJ2-5; a weak D match, TRBD2 (5 bases). Germline V lookup: CDR1 SGHRS, CDR2 YFSETQ. This CDR3 has 14 residues. V lost 1 base, J lost 5 bases, and 12 bases lay in between. The CDR3 spells CASSLQASWETQYL. Here the CDR3 DNA reads TGCGCCAGCAGCTTGCAGGCTAGCTGGGAGACCCAGTACCTC.

This clonotype was seen many times. V gene TRBV7-2 combines with J gene TRBJ2-1, with TRBD2 as a possible D gene (5 bases). The germline CDR1 and CDR2 sequences are SGHTA and FQGNSA. The CDR3 is 16 residues long. Trimming shortened V by 5 bases and J by 2 bases, and 16 bases separated the two germline ends. Written as DNA, the CDR3 is TGTGCCAGCAGCCCGAACCGGAGGAAGACCTACAATGAGCAGTTCTTC. Amino acids: CASSPNRRKTYNEQFF.

This clonotype was detected ten times or more. The V and J genes are TRBV28 and TRBJ1-2; TRBD1 matches 8 bases. This CDR3 has 14 amino acids. Germline V CDR1 and CDR2: MDHEN, SYDVKM. After removal of 5 bases from V and 1 base from J, the junction contained 3 bases not matched to a gene. The CDR3 DNA sequence: TGTGCCAGCAGTCAGGGGGCTGGTAACTATGGCTACACCTTC. It encodes CASSQGAGNYGYTF.

There are many counts of this clonotype. The chain joins TRBV12-3 or TRBV12-4 to TRBJ1-5; 8 bases align to TRBD1. Trimming at V came to 6 bases and at J to 2 bases, leaving 12 bases not matched to a gene. The CDR3 is made up of 17 amino acids. The CDR3, as DNA: TGTGCCAGCAGCCTCGGACAGGGACACCAGGGCAATCAGCCCCAGCATTTT. This translates into CASSLGQGHQGNQPQHF.